The present entry profiles one T cell receptor (beta chain) with its context. The CDR3 runs 18 residues. Germline trimming cut 4 bases from V and 1 base from J; bases unmatched to any gene: 9. The sample is drawn from a study of blood T cell repertoires in COVID-19. Study context: From the United States, Italy and Spain came samples of acute and convalescent COVID-19.

Per the original methods: Quantification of nucleated cells was approximated via reference gene primer amplification. The assay was immunoSEQ multiplex PCR, and TCRdb's table has in-frame clones only and misses some. D and trimming come from the DNA, and the V and J calls and clone size come from that table. The data contain about 62,000 clones, 76% of them singletons. The sample consisted of peripheral blood. The sequence derives from a woman aged 45-60 years with active or convalescent COVID-19. The rearrangement uses TRBV23-1 and TRBJ2-5; 13 bases map to TRBD2. TRBV23-1 is marked as an open reading frame, function uncertain. The CDR3 reads CASSPRTSGSGSQETQYF. CDR3 in DNA: TGCGCCAGCAGTCCTAGGACTAGCGGGAGCGGGAGCCAAGAGACCCAGTACTTC.